The 26 T cell receptor beta chains listed next were all sequenced from one sample in a study of T cell responses to AZD1222 COVID-19 vaccine. Data came from immunoSEQ multiplex PCR; TCRdb stores just in-frame clones and leaves some out. Of approximately 200,000 clones in the sample, around 87% are singletons; the top ten hold less than 3%. Sample: peripheral blood, taken on day 0 of MenACWY control vaccination. All receptors derive from an adult in good health.

The rearrangement links TRBV4-2 to TRBJ1-3; D may be TRBD1 (5 bases). CDR1 and CDR2 from the germline V gene are LGHNA and YNFKEQ. The CDR3 extends over 17 amino acids. V dropped 0 bases and J dropped 3 bases, with 15 bases sitting between them. The CDR3 here is CASSQDSREVYGNTIYF. As DNA, the CDR3 is TGTGCCAGCAGCCAAGACTCCAGGGAGGTGTATGGAAACACCATATATTTT.

The chain is built from TRBV5-1 and TRBJ1-3; 7 positions agree with TRBD1. Germline CDR1 SGHRS, CDR2 YFSETQ. This CDR3 comprises 18 residues. Trimming at V came to 4 bases and at J to 2 bases, leaving 15 bases not matched to a gene. CDR3 protein: CASSLGQVIETAGNTIYF. DNA for the CDR3: TGCGCCAGCAGCCTCGGACAGGTTATCGAAACGGCTGGAAACACCATATATTTT.

V is TRBV6-5 and J is TRBJ1-3, with D possibly being TRBD1 (6 bases). V was shortened by 5 bases and J by 4 bases, with 15 bases between the two germline ends. This CDR3 is built from 15 residues. CDR1 MNHEY and CDR2 SVGAGI come from the germline V gene. The CDR3 coding sequence is TGTGCCAGCAGTAATTCGCCAGGGGTCGGAAACACCATATATTTT. Its translation is CASSNSPGVGNTIYF.

The sample holds a few counts of this clone. The chain employs TRBV7-2 and TRBJ2-7; 7 nucleotides line up with TRBD2. Germline assignment: CDR1 SGHTA and CDR2 FQGNSA. This CDR3 is built from 15 residues. V trimming: 0 bases; J trimming: 2 bases; junction bases outside the gene matches: 4. The CDR3 here is CASSLASGTAYEQYF. The CDR3 DNA is TGTGCCAGCAGCTTAGCGAGCGGGACCGCCTACGAGCAGTACTTC.

The rearrangement joins TRBV3-1 (or the pseudogene TRBV3-2) to TRBJ2-7; D is possibly TRBD2 (5 bases). With 0 bases removed from V and 7 bases from J, the gap between germline ends came to 13 bases. The CDR3 sequence is 14 residues long. The germline gives CDR1 LGHDT, CDR2 YNNKEL (reference sequence). The CDR3 here is CASSQEGTTGEQYF. The CDR3 region has the DNA TGTGCCAGCAGCCAAGAGGGCACAACGGGGGAGCAGTACTTC.

The V gene is TRBV12-3 or TRBV12-4, the J gene TRBJ1-5; D unresolved. V lost 0 bases, J lost 7 bases, and 4 bases lay in between. This CDR3 has 12 residues. CDR3 residues: CASSLAGQPQHF. The CDR3 coding sequence is TGTGCCAGCAGTTTAGCGGGGCAGCCCCAGCATTTT.

This sequence joins TRBV6-5 and TRBJ2-7; D is perhaps TRBD1 or TRBD2 (5 bases each). Trimming shortened V by 2 bases and J by 2 bases, and 10 bases separated the two germline ends. The CDR3 covers 14 residues. CDR1 MNHEY and CDR2 SVGAGI come from the germline V gene. The CDR3 protein is CASSYTGPPYEQYF. DNA of the CDR3: TGTGCCAGCAGTTACACGGGACCCCCCTACGAGCAGTACTTC.

The chain employs TRBV7-9 and TRBJ1-1; possibly TRBD1 for D (5 bases). V lost 5 bases and J 4 bases, leaving 17 bases between the germline ends. There are 15 residues in the CDR3. CDR1 is SEHNR, CDR2 FQNEAQ, per germline (reference sequence). The CDR3, as DNA: TGTGCCAGCAGCGCGAGTGGGGGACTTGGCACTGAAGCTTTCTTT. Protein product: CASSASGGLGTEAFF.

V and J are TRBV5-1 and TRBJ2-7; TRBD2 aligns across 11 bases. The CDR3 is made up of 18 amino acids. V shed 0 bases, J shed 1 base, and the junction held 9 bases outside the gene matches. Germline V gene data show CDR1 as SGHRS and CDR2 as YFSETQ. CDR3 amino acids: CASSLGLAGQTQSYEQYF. The CDR3 bases are TGCGCCAGCAGCTTGGGACTAGCGGGACAGACACAATCCTACGAGCAGTACTTC.

This clone has only a few counts. V gene TRBV6-1 combines with J gene TRBJ1-2; TRBD1 is a possible D gene (5 bases). CDR3 size: 15 residues. Trimming cost V 1 base and J 8 bases, with 17 bases left between them. In germline, CDR1 is MNHNS, CDR2 SASEGT. The CDR3 region is CASSEGTGGSRGYTF. CDR3 nucleotides: TGTGCCAGCAGTGAAGGAACTGGGGGTTCACGGGGCTACACCTTC.

V is TRBV18 and J is TRBJ2-1; D uncertain. Germline CDR1 and CDR2: KGHSH and LQKENI. Trimming stripped 3 bases from V and 4 bases from J, with 10 bases between. The CDR3 length is 14 residues. The chain's CDR3 is CASSPDSEYNEQFF. The CDR3 DNA reads as TGTGCCAGCTCACCGGATTCTGAGTACAATGAGCAGTTCTTC.

The V call is TRBV28, the J call TRBJ1-1; D gene unclear. CDR1 is MDHEN and CDR2 is SYDVKM in the germline V gene. The CDR3 extends over 17 amino acids. Between the trimmed V and J ends, which lost 5 bases and 5 bases, there was a span of 24 bases. This CDR3 is CASSPRLERNVRTEAFF. The CDR3 DNA follows: TGTGCCAGCAGTCCCCGTTTGGAGAGAAACGTGAGGACTGAAGCTTTCTTT.

The chain has TRBV28 and TRBJ2-7; 12 nucleotides agree with TRBD2. The CDR3 contains 14 residues. After removal of 7 bases from V and 2 bases from J, the junction contained 3 bases not matched to a gene. Germline assignment: CDR1 MDHEN and CDR2 SYDVKM. DNA of the CDR3: TGTGCCAGCACCCCTAGCGGGAGGGCCTACGAGCAGTACTTC. Translation gives CASTPSGRAYEQYF.

The rearrangement joins TRBV6-4 to TRBJ2-1, with 9 bases lining up with TRBD1. There are 14 residues in the CDR3. Trimming took 4 bases from V and 8 from J; bases not matched to a gene: 6. Germline CDR1 and CDR2: MRHNA and SNTAGT. The CDR3 nucleotides are TGTGCCAGCAGTGGGGGGGACAGGGATGATGAGCAGTTCTTC. Its protein product is CASSGGDRDDEQFF.

The chain recombines TRBV28 with TRBJ1-6; D ambiguous. The CDR3 runs 12 residues. The V gene's germline CDR1 is MDHEN and CDR2 SYDVKM. The V and J ends lost 5 bases and 6 bases respectively, with 5 bases between them. CDR3 sequence reads: CASSDLNSPLHF. The CDR3 DNA sequence: TGTGCCAGCAGTGACCTTAATTCACCCCTCCACTTT.

This clone occurred a few times. The chain has TRBV7-2 and TRBJ2-5; D may be TRBD2 (6 bases). The CDR3 has 14 amino acids. Germline V gene sequence: CDR1 SGHTA, CDR2 FQGNSA. V dropped 5 bases and J dropped 1 base, with 11 bases sitting between them. The CDR3 sequence is CASSIGTFQETQYF. CDR3 DNA: TGTGCCAGCAGCATCGGGACTTTCCAAGAGACCCAGTACTTC. Combining the CDR3 with reference TRBV7-2 and TRBJ2-5 gives the whole variable domain GAGVSQSPSNKVTEKGKDVELRCDPISGHTALYWYRQSLGQGLEFLIYFQGNSAPDKSGLPSDRFSAERTGGSVSTLTIQRTQQEDSAVYLCASSIGTFQETQYFGPGTRLLVL.

The V gene is TRBV6-2 or TRBV6-3, the J gene TRBJ2-7; TRBD2 agrees at 7 bases. The junction had 18 bases not matched to a gene; V was cut back by 0 bases and J by 4 bases. Per germline, CDR1 MNHEY and CDR2 SVGEGT. The CDR3 runs 19 residues. For the CDR3, the DNA is TGTGCCAGCAGTTACTCAAGAGACGCGGCCGGACTAGAGGTGTACGAGCAGTACTTC. Amino acids: CASSYSRDAAGLEVYEQYF.

The chain employs TRBV7-6 and TRBJ2-7; 11 nucleotides align to TRBD2. The CDR3 runs 16 residues. Germline CDR1 reads SGHVS; CDR2 reads FNYEAQ. V lost 2 bases and J lost 3; bases outside the gene matches: 6. The CDR3 here is CASSLTGTSGYYEQYF. In DNA, the CDR3 is TGTGCCAGCAGCTTAACCGGGACTAGCGGATACTACGAGCAGTACTTC.

The rearrangement links TRBV6-5 to TRBJ2-7; D call uncertain. In germline, CDR1 is MNHEY, CDR2 SVGAGI. The CDR3 length is 13 residues. V was clipped by 6 bases and J by 7 bases, with 16 bases between them. The CDR3 reads CASRERKVGEQYF. The CDR3, as DNA: TGTGCCAGCAGGGAGCGAAAGGTGGGGGAGCAGTACTTC.

The CDR3 DNA sequence: TGTGCCAGCAGTTCCCCCGGACTAGCGGGGGGGCTGGTTGAGTACTTC. This gives the protein CASSSPGLAGGLVEYF. The chain employs TRBV6-2 or TRBV6-3 and TRBJ2-5; 15 bases agree with TRBD2. The V and J ends lost 4 bases and 12 bases, in that order; junction bases with no gene match: 12. The CDR3 sequence is 16 residues long. Per the germline V gene, CDR1 is MNHEY and CDR2 is SVGEGT.

The rearrangement joins TRBV28 to TRBJ2-3, with D perhaps assigned TRBD1 or TRBD2 (7 bases each). This CDR3 comprises 11 residues. The V gene lost 6 bases and the J gene lost 8 bases, with 9 bases spanning the gap. The V gene's germline CDR1 is MDHEN and CDR2 SYDVKM. CDR3 amino acids: CASSRGGTQYF. DNA of the CDR3: TGTGCCAGCAGCAGGGGGGGTACGCAGTATTTT.

This clone was counted a single time. The CDR3 DNA sequence: TGTGCCAGCAGCTTACGGGGGTACGAAGGAGATACGCAGTATTTT. Translation: CASSLRGYEGDTQYF. The chain couples TRBV11-3 to TRBJ2-3; possible D gene TRBD2, 6 bases. The CDR3 contains 15 residues. Trimming left V 2 bases short and J 5 bases short, with 14 bases between. Germline loops: CDR1 SGHNT, CDR2 YENEEA. Looking up the rest from reference TRBV11-3 and TRBJ2-3 gives the full variable domain: EAGVVQSPRYKIIEKKQPVAFWCNPISGHNTLYWYLQNLGQGPELLIRYENEEAVDDSQLPKDRFSAERLKGVDSTLKIQPAELGDSAVYLCASSLRGYEGDTQYFGPGTRLTVL.

The rearrangement links TRBV9 to TRBJ1-1; 7 bases are a match to TRBD1. V was clipped by 4 bases and J by 6 bases; unmatched bases: 12. CDR3 size: 15 residues. Germline CDR1 is SGDLS and CDR2 is YYNGEE. This CDR3 reads CASSIGTAARAEAFF. CDR3 bases: TGTGCCAGCAGCATAGGGACAGCCGCCAGAGCTGAAGCTTTCTTT.

J is TRBJ1-1 and V is TRBV2; D unresolved. This CDR3 spans 11 amino acids. Germline V gene data show CDR1 as SNHLY and CDR2 as FYNNEI. Trimming took off 10 bases at V and 1 base at J, with 7 bases between the two ends. The CDR3 loop reads CATSGNTEAFF. In DNA form, the CDR3 reads TGTGCCACCTCCGGGAACACTGAAGCTTTCTTT.

V usage is TRBV11-2 and J usage is TRBJ1-4; D call uncertain. The CDR3 runs 15 residues. The germline V gene has CDR1 SGHAT and CDR2 FQNNGV. The ends were cut back, 0 bases at V and 5 bases at J, with 10 bases in the middle. The CDR3 DNA reads as TGTGCCAGCAGCTTAGACGGACTTAGAAATGAAAAACTGTTTTTT. Residues: CASSLDGLRNEKLFF.

The gene calls are TRBV19 and TRBJ2-7, with 8 bases lining up with TRBD1. The germline CDR1 and CDR2 sequences are LNHDA and SQIVND (reference sequence). The V gene end was trimmed by 6 bases and the J gene end by 5 bases; junction bases not matched to a gene: 9. The CDR3 covers 14 residues. The CDR3 loop reads CASRRGTGMDEQYF. The CDR3 DNA is TGTGCCAGTAGGAGGGGGACAGGTATGGACGAGCAGTACTTC.